This T cell receptor beta chain was retrieved from a study of blood T cell repertoires in COVID-19. Study-wide context: Collection of acute and convalescent COVID-19 samples took place in the United States, Italy and Spain. Nucleic acid was either cDNA or gDNA, and it came from T cells, B-cell-depleted T cells, or PBMCs.

Data came from immunoSEQ multiplex PCR; TCRdb stores just in-frame clones and leaves some out. Among about 90,000 clones listed, 90% were seen once. The clonotype was recovered from a man in his forties or fifties with acute or convalescent COVID-19. Sequenced input: peripheral blood.

The CDR3 is CASSPPGGKDTQYF. The CDR3 DNA reads TGTGCCAGCTCACCCCCCGGAGGCAAAGATACGCAGTATTTT. This sequence joins TRBV18 and TRBJ2-3; D is perhaps TRBD2 (5 bases). Trimming cost V 3 bases and J 5 bases, with 12 bases left between them. The CDR3 loop spans 14 amino acids. Germline loops: CDR1 KGHSH, CDR2 LQKENI.